The clone carrying this TCR beta chain has at least ten counts. Its antigen is not identified. A single record per CDR3 protein comes from TCRdb applying MiXCR to the multiplex PCR reads. The data hold 20,000 or so distinct CDR3 sequences, with approximately 33% observed a single time. After removal of 5 bases from V and 5 bases from J, the junction contained 5 bases not matched to a gene. Germline CDR1 is DFQATT and CDR2 is SNEGSKA (reference sequence). The CDR3 runs to 14 residues. The data originate from a study of breast tumors, draining lymph nodes, adjacent tissues. Findings of the study overall: Tumors had less TCR diversity than lymph nodes, more than nontumor tissue. Data only fit, rather than demonstrated, lymph node origin of most tumor T cells. Data fit most tumor T cells coming from lymph node, expanding in tumor.

The sequence came from a female donor with breast cancer. Some clones in this sample may be carry-over from other donors' samples. The chain recombines TRBV20-1 with TRBJ2-3; 12 nucleotides align to TRBD1. Specimen: breast tumor tissue. The CDR3 bases are TGCAGTGCTGGGGACAGGGGGCGGGGAGATACGCAGTATTTT. This gives the protein CSAGDRGRGDTQYF.